This T cell receptor beta chain is drawn from a study of control samples from healthy donors and cancer patients. Clones were read by immunoSEQ multiplex PCR, and TCRdb kept only the in-frame ones, dropping some. The data show tens of thousands of clones, 75% to 90% seen once. Sample: blood. The clonotype comes from a man in his fifties in good health.

CDR3 DNA: TGTGCCAGCAGAGCGGACAGGACATACCTAGCTAACTATGGCTACACCTTC. Residues: CASRADRTYLANYGYTF. The chain couples TRBV2 to TRBJ1-2; 7 bases are a match to TRBD1. Germline lookup yields CDR1 SNHLY and CDR2 FYNNEI. The CDR3 is made up of 17 amino acids. V gave up 6 bases and J gave up 0 bases; unmatched junction bases: 13. Based on the CDR3 plus reference TRBV2 and TRBJ1-2, the full variable domain is EPEVTQTPSHQVTQMGQEVILRCVPISNHLYFYWYRQILGQKVEFLVSFYNNEISEKSEIFDDQFSVERPDGSNFTLKIRSTKLEDSAMYFCASRADRTYLANYGYTFGSGTRLTVV.